Following are 4 T cell receptor beta chains from one sample sequenced in a study of identical twins. TCRdb re-called the 5' RACE reads with MiXCR, one entry per CDR3 protein. The sample includes 1.5 million to 2 million distinct CDR3 sequences, more than 30% of them seen just once. Sequenced sample: cord blood. These receptors all come from a newborn girl in good health.

Only a few counts were recorded for this clonotype. The chain joins TRBV27 to TRBJ2-4; a weak D match, TRBD2 (5 bases). The CDR3 runs to 16 residues. From germline, CDR1 is MNHEY and CDR2 SMNVEV (reference sequence). Trimming cost V 4 bases and J 1 base, with 14 bases left between them. The CDR3 loop is CASSSPVRGAKNIQYF. The CDR3 coding sequence is TGTGCCAGCAGTTCGCCGGTCCGCGGGGCCAAAAACATTCAGTACTTC.

The chain combines TRBV12-3 or TRBV12-4 with TRBJ2-6, with D tentatively TRBD1 (6 bases). This CDR3 is 18 amino acids long. V lost 6 bases, J lost 0 bases, and 18 bases lay in between. The CDR3 coding sequence is TGTGCCAGCAGGAACAGGGTCCTTCCTCCCTCTGGGGCCAACGTCCTGACTTTC. Protein product: CASRNRVLPPSGANVLTF.

The chain combines TRBV20-1 with TRBJ2-1, with TRBD2 as a possible D gene (5 bases). The CDR3 contains 14 residues. Trimming took 3 bases from V and 5 from J, leaving 14 bases between them. Germline V lookup: CDR1 DFQATT, CDR2 SNEGSKA (reference sequence). CDR3 nucleotide sequence: TGCAGTGCTAGCTTTTTTCGGGGAAACAATGAGCAGTTCTTC. The encoded protein is CSASFFRGNNEQFF.

The chain couples TRBV4-1 to TRBJ1-5; D ambiguous. CDR3 length: 13 residues. In germline, CDR1 is MGHRA, CDR2 YSYEKL. Trimming shortened V by 0 bases and J by 7 bases, and 7 bases separated the two germline ends. CDR3 amino acids: CASSQERRQPQHF. CDR3 in DNA: TGCGCCAGCAGCCAAGAGCGAAGGCAGCCCCAGCATTTT.